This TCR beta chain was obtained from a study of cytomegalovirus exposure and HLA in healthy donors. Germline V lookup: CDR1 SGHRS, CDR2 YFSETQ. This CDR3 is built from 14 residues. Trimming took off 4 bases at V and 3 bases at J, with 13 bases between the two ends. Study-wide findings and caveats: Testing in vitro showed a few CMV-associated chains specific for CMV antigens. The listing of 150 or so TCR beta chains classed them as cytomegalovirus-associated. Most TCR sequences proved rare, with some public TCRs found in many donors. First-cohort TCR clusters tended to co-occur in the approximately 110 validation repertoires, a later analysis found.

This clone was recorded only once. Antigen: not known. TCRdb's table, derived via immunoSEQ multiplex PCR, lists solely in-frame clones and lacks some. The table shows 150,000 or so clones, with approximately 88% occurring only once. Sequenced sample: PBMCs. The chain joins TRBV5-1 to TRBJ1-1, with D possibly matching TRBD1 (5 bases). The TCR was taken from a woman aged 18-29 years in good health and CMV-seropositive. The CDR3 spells CASSRGGEYTEAFF. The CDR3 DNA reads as TGCGCCAGCAGCCGAGGAGGGGAATACACTGAAGCTTTCTTT.